This T cell receptor (beta chain) was identified in a study of blood T cell repertoires in COVID-19. Study details: Samples of COVID-19 (acute and convalescent) were obtained from the United States, Italy and Spain. Sources were T cells, B-cell-depleted T cells, or PBMCs; the material itself was cDNA or gDNA.

Original methodology: Reference gene primers were amplified, and this amplification served to estimate nucleated cell counts. This table comes from immunoSEQ multiplex PCR, and its TCRdb copy is limited to in-frame clones, with some not included. V, J and clone size derive from that table, while D and trimming were established from the DNA sequence. The sample carries roughly 330,000 clones, 85% to 90% recorded once. The CDR3 spans 15 residues. The J segment lost 4 bases and the V segment lost 1 base, leaving 7 bases of the junction unmatched. Germline-derived CDR1 and CDR2 are SGHRS and YFSETQ. Sequenced: peripheral blood. The chain joins TRBV5-1 to TRBJ1-2, with 7 positions matching TRBD1. The sequence was collected from a woman aged 45-65 years with active or convalescent COVID-19. CDR3: CASSLKEGGVYGYTF. The CDR3, as DNA: TGCGCCAGCAGCTTGAAAGAAGGGGGCGTCTATGGCTACACCTTC. The full variable domain, rest sourced from reference TRBV5-1 and TRBJ1-2, is KAGVTQTPRYLIKTRGQQVTLSCSPISGHRSVSWYQQTPGQGLQFLFEYFSETQRNKGNFPGRFSGRQFSNSRSEMNVSTLELGDSALYLCASSLKEGGVYGYTFGSGTRLTVV.